The rows below give T cell receptor beta chains drawn from one sample of a study of cytomegalovirus exposure and HLA in healthy donors. Using immunoSEQ multiplex PCR, the repertoire was profiled, and TCRdb retains in-frame clones only, with some absent. Among about 190,000 clones listed, roughly 80% were seen once. Specimen: PBMCs. The receptor set was obtained from a woman between 18 and 29 years old in good health and CMV-seronegative. Both conserved end residues are part of each CDR3.

J,V,CDR3
TRBJ1-1,TRBV30,CAWSVLEGQGITEAFF
TRBJ1-6,TRBV5-4,CASSRTGGLDSPLHF
TRBJ2-6,TRBV7-2,CASSLSSSGANVLTF
TRBJ2-5,TRBV25-1,CASSVAGGPETQYF
TRBJ2-7,TRBV10-3,CAIWTSGDGEQYF
TRBJ2-7,TRBV7-2,CASSLFTAQSYEQYF
TRBJ2-1,TRBV5-1,CASSLAGRDEQFF
TRBJ2-1,TRBV11-2,CASSLDPGVREQFF
TRBJ1-4,TRBV19,CASTRGHANEKLFF
TRBJ2-7,TRBV15,CATSRGRGWEQYF
TRBJ1-1,TRBV15,CATTKAQGRTEAFF
TRBJ1-1,TRBV5-6,CASSPGQGGLEAFF
TRBJ2-3,TRBV6-1,CASSEGQGITDTQYF
TRBJ2-4,TRBV2,CASNTQVDRLAKNIQYF
TRBJ1-1,TRBV9,CASSVGVGPNTEAFF
TRBJ1-2,TRBV19,CASSSTGTGKYGYTF
TRBJ2-7,TRBV4-1,CASSQDAGAYEQYF
TRBJ2-2,TRBV7-3,CASSLLGGGDTGELFF
TRBJ1-2,TRBV7-9,CASSLWGERGYTF
TRBJ2-1,TRBV2,CASSGIAGEDYNEQFF
TRBJ2-7,TRBV18,CASSSSSGGPIYEQYF
TRBJ2-1,TRBV7-2,CASSPRRGTYNEQFF
TRBJ2-5,TRBV11-3,CASSLGSSGRPNQETQYF
TRBJ2-7,TRBV19,CATSEEFEQYF
TRBJ1-5,TRBV6-6,CASSPGQGIDQPQHF
TRBJ2-2,TRBV30,CAWIRDRGDTGELFF
TRBJ1-5,TRBV10-1,CASSESVFYSNQPQHF
TRBJ2-3,TRBV28,CASSRGQLGTDTQYF
TRBJ2-1,TRBV27,CASSFSQGNEQFF
TRBJ1-5,TRBV6-6,CASSTTVSNQPQHF
TRBJ2-1,TRBV13,CASSLEVSGGYNEQFF
TRBJ2-2,TRBV29-1,CSVEWTGEGGELFF
TRBJ1-4,TRBV28,CASTMGGQGDEKLFF
TRBJ2-2,TRBV5-1,CASSLAQGTGELFF
TRBJ1-2,TRBV28,CASATGRDGYTF
TRBJ2-2,TRBV2,CASSVLAGTGELFF
TRBJ2-1,TRBV9,CASSPDSLVREQFF
TRBJ2-1,TRBV5-1,CASSLGLAGEGRNEQFF
TRBJ1-5,TRBV5-6,CASSYYDRASNQPQHF
TRBJ1-5,TRBV28,CASNLFRENNQPQHF
TRBJ2-7,TRBV28,CASTSRLVKQYF
TRBJ2-7,TRBV5-1,CASSEGQGIGEQYF
TRBJ2-1,TRBV7-2,CASSRDLGYNEQFF
TRBJ1-6,TRBV11-2,CASSLEDRGVNSPLHF
TRBJ2-5,TRBV15,CATSREGAMGTQYF
TRBJ1-1,TRBV5-1,CASSATGDTEAFF
TRBJ1-6,TRBV2,CASKGTGNSPLHF
TRBJ1-4,TRBV6-5,CASSPRGVEKLFF
TRBJ2-3,TRBV7-6,CASSFRTVTDTQYF
TRBJ1-1,TRBV6-1,CASSDPSTGWATEAFF
TRBJ2-2,TRBV25-1,CASSPRGYTGELFF
TRBJ1-5,TRBV19,CASSIIGGNQPQHF
TRBJ2-5,TRBV5-6,CASSLSWPLGQQYF
TRBJ2-7,TRBV9,CASSVGAGDYEQYF
TRBJ2-1,TRBV5-4,CASSTGLAGLGGSYNEQFF
TRBJ1-2,TRBV5-8,CASSLDKFYGYTF